Following are 24 T cell receptor beta chains from one sample sequenced in a study of blood T cell repertoires in COVID-19. The assay was immunoSEQ multiplex PCR, and TCRdb's table has in-frame clones only and misses some. This table holds fewer than 250,000 clones, 75% to 90% found once. Sequences were obtained from peripheral blood. These TCRs come from a woman between 40 and 50 years old with acute or convalescent COVID-19.

The J gene is TRBJ1-6, the V gene TRBV9, with D tentatively TRBD1 (5 bases). The CDR3 consists of 14 residues. V lost 0 bases and J 10 bases, leaving 11 bases between the germline ends. The germline CDR1 and CDR2 sequences are SGDLS and YYNGEE. CDR3 in DNA: TGTGCCAGCAGCGTAGACCAGGGTAGATCACCCCTCCACTTT. This gives the protein CASSVDQGRSPLHF. Using reference TRBV9 and TRBJ1-6 for the parts outside the CDR3, the full variable domain is DSGVTQTPKHLITATGQRVTLRCSPRSGDLSVYWYQQSLDQGLQFLIQYYNGEERAKGNILERFSAQQFPDLHSELNLSSLELGDSALYFCASSVDQGRSPLHFGNGTRLTVT.

This clone came up a few times. This chain links TRBV19 with TRBJ1-5, with TRBD1 matching over 7 bases. Germline V gives CDR1 LNHDA, CDR2 SQIVND (reference sequence). The CDR3 is 17 amino acids. V shed 0 bases and J 2 bases; nucleotides not matched to a gene: 7. CDR3 bases: TGTGCCAGTAGTATAGAAGGTCCAGGGGGTGGCAATCAGCCCCAGCATTTT. Its protein product is CASSIEGPGGGNQPQHF.

This chain connects TRBV11-2 to TRBJ1-2; D uncertain. CDR1 is SGHAT, CDR2 FQNNGV, per germline. This CDR3 comprises 14 residues. Between the trimmed V and J ends, which lost 7 bases and 1 base, there was a span of 13 bases. The CDR3: CASTLGPLNYGYTF. The CDR3 nucleotides are TGTGCCAGCACCCTGGGCCCTCTTAACTATGGCTACACCTTC.

V gene TRBV2 combines with J gene TRBJ1-2; D unresolved. This CDR3 region has 12 residues. Germline V gene lookup returns CDR1 SNHLY and CDR2 FYNNEI. Trimming removed 1 base from V and 5 bases from J, with 5 bases in between. The chain's CDR3 is CASSEGTYGYTF. CDR3 sequence (DNA): TGTGCCAGCAGTGAAGGGACTTATGGCTACACCTTC. Complete variable domain (other parts from reference TRBV2 and TRBJ1-2): EPEVTQTPSHQVTQMGQEVILRCVPISNHLYFYWYRQILGQKVEFLVSFYNNEISEKSEIFDDQFSVERPDGSNFTLKIRSTKLEDSAMYFCASSEGTYGYTFGSGTRLTVV.

This clone came up once. This chain links TRBV7-3 with TRBJ2-1, with TRBD2 matching 15 bases. Germline assignment: CDR1 SGHTA and CDR2 FQGTGA. J lost 1 base, V lost 5 bases, and 6 bases had no gene match. The CDR3 runs 18 residues. CDR3 sequence: CASSPGTSGGPSYNEQFF. As DNA, the CDR3 is TGTGCCAGCAGCCCGGGGACTAGCGGGGGGCCTTCCTACAATGAGCAGTTCTTC.

This clone was recorded only once. V usage is TRBV3-1 (or the pseudogene TRBV3-2) and J usage is TRBJ2-1; tentative D call: TRBD2 (6 bases). The CDR3 totals 15 residues. Trimming took 5 bases from V and 3 from J, leaving 14 bases between them. Germline V gene lookup returns CDR1 LGHDT and CDR2 YNNKEL (reference sequence). For the CDR3, the DNA is TGTGCCAGCAGCGGGGGGACGAGGTTCTACAATGAGCAGTTCTTC. It translates to CASSGGTRFYNEQFF.

The chain's CDR3 is CASSEPSLMDTGELFF. The CDR3 DNA is TGTGCCAGCAGTGAACCTAGCCTCATGGACACCGGGGAGCTGTTTTTT. The rearrangement uses TRBV2 and TRBJ2-2, with D perhaps TRBD2 (5 bases). The CDR3 has 16 amino acids. V gave up 2 bases and J gave up 3 bases, with 13 bases separating them. Germline loops: CDR1 SNHLY, CDR2 FYNNEI.

The CDR3 region has the DNA TGCGCCAGCAGCTTGGAGGCCGTCAGGGGATTCCAGTTCTTC. Its translation is CASSLEAVRGFQFF. This sequence joins TRBV5-1 and TRBJ2-1; TRBD1 might be the D (6 bases). CDR1 and CDR2 (germline): SGHRS, YFSETQ. V lost 0 bases to trimming and J lost 13 bases, with 17 bases between them. The CDR3 sequence is 14 residues long. Drawing the rest from reference TRBV5-1 and TRBJ2-1, the complete variable domain is KAGVTQTPRYLIKTRGQQVTLSCSPISGHRSVSWYQQTPGQGLQFLFEYFSETQRNKGNFPGRFSGRQFSNSRSEMNVSTLELGDSALYLCASSLEAVRGFQFFGPGTRLTVL.

The V and J genes are TRBV10-3 and TRBJ1-1; 7 positions match TRBD1. V trimming: 7 bases; J trimming: 4 bases; junction bases outside the gene matches: 9. The germline CDR1 and CDR2 sequences are ENHRY and SYGVKD. The CDR3 spans 14 residues. Written as DNA, the CDR3 is TGTGCCATCAACCCGTCACAGGGGAGCACTGAAGCTTTCTTT. Its translation: CAINPSQGSTEAFF.

This clone has only one observation. This chain connects TRBV27 to TRBJ1-1; 10 nucleotides align to TRBD1. This CDR3 has 14 residues. In germline, CDR1 is MNHEY, CDR2 SMNVEV (reference sequence). The J segment lost 5 bases and the V segment lost 5 bases, leaving 5 bases of the junction unmatched. For the CDR3, the DNA is TGTGCCAGCAGTGCGACAGGGGGCTGGACTGAAGCTTTCTTT. Amino acid sequence: CASSATGGWTEAFF.

This clone was seen more than once but under ten times. V usage is TRBV5-1 and J usage is TRBJ1-6, with 10 bases identical to TRBD1. CDR1 is SGHRS, CDR2 YFSETQ, per germline. V was clipped by 3 bases and J by 8 bases; unmatched bases: 2. The CDR3 contains 14 residues. The chain's CDR3 is CASSSGTGDSPLHF. CDR3 DNA: TGCGCCAGCAGCTCCGGGACAGGGGATTCACCCCTCCACTTT.

The J gene is TRBJ1-2, the V gene TRBV25-1; D perhaps matches TRBD1 (5 bases). The germline V gene encodes CDR1 MGHDK and CDR2 SYGVNS. The CDR3 is 16 residues long. Deletions cut 1 base from V and 2 bases from J, with 14 bases between. For the CDR3, the DNA is TGTGCCAGCAGTGAATCAGGGTCAGCCAGCAACTATGGCTACACCTTC. It specifies CASSESGSASNYGYTF.

The gene calls are TRBV7-2 and TRBJ1-5, with TRBD1 matching 9 bases. Germline V gives CDR1 SGHTA, CDR2 FQGNSA. The trim removed 5 bases at V and 2 bases at J, leaving 10 bases unmatched. The CDR3 consists of 17 residues. The CDR3 nucleotides are TGTGCCAGCAGCGGGACAGGGTGGAATGGTGGCAATCAGCCCCAGCATTTT. Protein: CASSGTGWNGGNQPQHF.

This chain joins TRBV29-1 and TRBJ2-6; TRBD2 matches 15 bases. This CDR3 is built from 19 residues. CDR1 is SQVTM, CDR2 ANQGSEA, per germline. Trimming removed 7 bases from V and 3 bases from J; junction bases left unmatched: 13. CDR3 nucleotides: TGCAGCGCTAGGACTAGCGGGGGGGCCCTTAATCGTGGGGCCAACGTCCTGACTTTC. Its protein product is CSARTSGGALNRGANVLTF.

The gene calls are TRBV13 and TRBJ1-2; TRBD1 matches 11 bases. Trimming cost V 5 bases and J 6 bases; bases outside gene matches: 5. The CDR3 length is 14 residues. Germline V gene sequence: CDR1 PRHDT, CDR2 FYEKMQ (reference sequence). The CDR3: CASSIGQGADGYTF. CDR3 in DNA: TGTGCCAGCAGCATCGGACAGGGGGCCGATGGCTACACCTTC.

The chain uses TRBV27 and TRBJ2-4, with a tentative D call TRBD1 (6 bases). The CDR3 has 17 residues. The germline V gene encodes CDR1 MNHEY and CDR2 SMNVEV (reference sequence). V was trimmed by 3 bases and J by 2 bases, leaving 17 bases between them. The CDR3 DNA is TGTGCCAGCAGTTTTTCGAGGATAACAGGGTCCAAAAACATTCAGTACTTC. Protein: CASSFSRITGSKNIQYF.

This chain joins TRBV27 and TRBJ2-3; 7 bases align to TRBD2. CDR3 length: 14 amino acids. Germline V lookup: CDR1 MNHEY, CDR2 SMNVEV (reference sequence). J was trimmed by 0 bases and V by 7 bases; bases with no gene match: 4. The CDR3 protein is CASTPAGSTDTQYF. In DNA form, the CDR3 reads TGTGCCAGCACTCCAGCGGGGAGCACAGATACGCAGTATTTT.

The chain has TRBV5-4 and TRBJ1-2, with D maybe TRBD1 (6 bases). The CDR3 totals 16 residues. Trimming shortened V by 4 bases and J by 3 bases, and 19 bases separated the two germline ends. From germline, CDR1 is SGHNT and CDR2 YYREEE (reference sequence). CDR3 sequence: CASSPGGGRVDYGYTF. In DNA form, the CDR3 reads TGTGCCAGCAGCCCAGGCGGGGGGCGAGTTGACTATGGCTACACCTTC. Full variable domain (remainder filled in from reference TRBV5-4 and TRBJ1-2): ETGVTQSPTHLIKTRGQQVTLRCSSQSGHNTVSWYQQALGQGPQFIFQYYREEENGRGNFPPRFSGLQFPNYSSELNVNALELDDSALYLCASSPGGGRVDYGYTFGSGTRLTVV.

The chain is built from TRBV11-2 and TRBJ1-2; 9 nucleotides match TRBD1. This CDR3 contains 16 residues. CDR1 and CDR2 from the germline V gene are SGHAT and FQNNGV. The trim removed 5 bases at V and 4 bases at J, leaving 11 bases unmatched. The CDR3 bases are TGTGCCAGCAGCCCCTCCGGGACAGGGCTAATCTATGGCTACACCTTC. Translated, it gives CASSPSGTGLIYGYTF.

The chain employs TRBV5-1 and TRBJ2-5; 8 nucleotides agree with TRBD1. The CDR3 runs 18 residues. Germline V gives CDR1 SGHRS, CDR2 YFSETQ. The J segment lost 1 base and the V segment lost 0 bases, leaving 11 bases of the junction unmatched. The CDR3 nucleotides are TGCGCCAGCAGCTTGGCCTTAATGGCAGGGGGCACCCAAGAGACCCAGTACTTC. Residues: CASSLALMAGGTQETQYF.

The chain combines TRBV29-1 with TRBJ2-3; no reliable D call. The CDR3 has 13 amino acids. Trimming pared 7 bases from V and 0 bases from J, leaving 11 bases between. CDR1 and CDR2 from the germline V gene are SQVTM and ANQGSEA. The CDR3 DNA follows: TGCAGCGCCTCACCCCGGAGCACAGATACGCAGTATTTT. Protein sequence: CSASPRSTDTQYF.

The chain couples TRBV19 to TRBJ1-1; 8 nucleotides align to TRBD1. Germline loops: CDR1 LNHDA, CDR2 SQIVND (reference sequence). The V gene end was trimmed by 4 bases and the J gene end by 6 bases; junction bases not matched to a gene: 7. This CDR3 contains 14 residues. The CDR3 protein is CASSTGQGRAEAFF. CDR3 nucleotides: TGTGCCAGTAGTACCGGACAGGGTAGGGCTGAAGCTTTCTTT.

This clone came up once. The gene calls are TRBV6-5 and TRBJ1-1; 7 nucleotides agree with TRBD1. Germline CDR1 is MNHEY and CDR2 is SVGAGI. The junction had 7 bases not matched to a gene; V was cut back by 2 bases and J by 4 bases. This CDR3 comprises 15 residues. The CDR3 sequence is CASSYKGGVGTEAFF. In DNA, the CDR3 is TGTGCCAGCAGTTACAAAGGGGGCGTGGGCACTGAAGCTTTCTTT.

This clone appeared once. The V call is TRBV5-4, the J call TRBJ1-2; D is unresolved. Per the germline V gene, CDR1 is SGHNT and CDR2 is YYREEE (reference sequence). This CDR3 is built from 12 residues. The V end was cut by 4 bases, the J end by 0 bases, with 4 bases between. Written as DNA, the CDR3 is TGTGCCAGCAGCCCCACTAACTATGGCTACACCTTC. Translated, it gives CASSPTNYGYTF.